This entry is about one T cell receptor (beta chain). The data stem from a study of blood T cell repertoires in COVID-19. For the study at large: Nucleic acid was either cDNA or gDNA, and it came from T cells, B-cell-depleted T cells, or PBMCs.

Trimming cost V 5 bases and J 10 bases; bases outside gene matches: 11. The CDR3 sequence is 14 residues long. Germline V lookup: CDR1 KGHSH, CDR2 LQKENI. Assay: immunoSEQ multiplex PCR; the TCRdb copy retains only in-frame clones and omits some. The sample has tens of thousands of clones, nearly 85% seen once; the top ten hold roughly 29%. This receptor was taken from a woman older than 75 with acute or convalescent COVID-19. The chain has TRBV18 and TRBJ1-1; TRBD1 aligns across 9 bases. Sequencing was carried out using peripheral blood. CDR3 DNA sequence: TGTGCCAGCTCAACCGGGACAGGGTATGTCGGAGCTTTCTTT. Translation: CASSTGTGYVGAFF. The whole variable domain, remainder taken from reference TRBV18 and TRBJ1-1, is NAGVMQNPRHLVRRRGQEARLRCSPMKGHSHVYWYRQLPEEGLKFMVYLQKENIIDESGMPKERFSAEFPKEGPSILRIQQVVRGDSAAYFCASSTGTGYVGAFFGQGTRLTVV.